The 28 T cell receptor beta chains listed next were all sequenced from one sample in a study of blood T cell repertoires in COVID-19. The assay was immunoSEQ multiplex PCR, and TCRdb's table has in-frame clones only and misses some. The sample yields roughly 45,000 clones, approximately 95% seen once. The sequencing sample was made of peripheral blood. The receptors originated from a man in his sixties with COVID-19, enrolled during active disease.

This chain joins TRBV5-1 and TRBJ1-2; D perhaps matches TRBD1 (6 bases). Per germline, CDR1 SGHRS and CDR2 YFSETQ. V lost 5 bases, J lost 3 bases, and 11 bases lay in between. This CDR3 has 13 amino acids. The CDR3 protein is CASSSDSYYGYTF. CDR3 nucleotides: TGCGCCAGCAGTTCGGACAGTTACTATGGCTACACCTTC.

The chain uses TRBV27 and TRBJ1-2, with D possibly matching TRBD1 (5 bases). The CDR3 extends over 15 amino acids. In germline, CDR1 is MNHEY, CDR2 SMNVEV (reference sequence). V lost 3 bases and J 4 bases, leaving 15 bases between the germline ends. The chain's CDR3 is CASSLGSGGSYGYTF. CDR3 DNA sequence: TGTGCCAGCAGTTTGGGTTCCGGGGGGTCCTATGGCTACACCTTC.

This clone was detected only a few times. The chain uses TRBV18 and TRBJ1-4; D call uncertain. The CDR3 contains 12 residues. V shed 6 bases and J shed 7 bases, with 9 bases lying between them. Per germline, CDR1 KGHSH and CDR2 LQKENI. CDR3 nucleotides: TGTGCCAGCTCGCTGCTCGGTGAAAAACTGTTTTTT. The encoded protein is CASSLLGEKLFF.

V and J are TRBV6-1 and TRBJ2-7; TRBD1 matches 9 bases. V lost 4 bases, J lost 2 bases, and 9 bases stayed unmatched. The CDR3 extends over 16 amino acids. Germline lookup yields CDR1 MNHNS and CDR2 SASEGT. The CDR3 loop is CASSGAGQGGTYEQYF. CDR3 nucleotide sequence: TGTGCCAGCAGTGGGGCGGGACAGGGCGGAACCTACGAGCAGTACTTC.

The J gene is TRBJ2-5, the V gene TRBV7-2, with D maybe TRBD1 (6 bases). Germline loops: CDR1 SGHTA, CDR2 FQGNSA. This CDR3 contains 14 residues. With 5 bases removed from V and 1 base from J, the gap between germline ends came to 11 bases. The CDR3 region has the DNA TGTGCCAGCAGCCCCAAGGACAGCCAAGAGACCCAGTACTTC. Its translation: CASSPKDSQETQYF. The full variable domain, its missing parts supplied by reference TRBV7-2 and TRBJ2-5, is GAGVSQSPSNKVTEKGKDVELRCDPISGHTALYWYRQSLGQGLEFLIYFQGNSAPDKSGLPSDRFSAERTGGSVSTLTIQRTQQEDSAVYLCASSPKDSQETQYFGPGTRLLVL.

The V gene is TRBV29-1, the J gene TRBJ2-3; no reliable D call. The CDR3 totals 10 residues. CDR1 is SQVTM and CDR2 is ANQGSEA in the germline V gene. V was pared by 7 bases and J by 5 bases, with 7 bases between. The CDR3 coding sequence is TGCAGCGCCGGTGAAGATACGCAGTATTTT. Translated: CSAGEDTQYF.

The chain's CDR3 is CSASRRGQFTDTQYF. The CDR3 DNA is TGCAGTGCTAGTCGTCGGGGACAGTTCACAGATACGCAGTATTTT. The chain employs TRBV20-1 and TRBJ2-3, with 7 nucleotides matching TRBD1. J lost 2 bases, V lost 3 bases, and 8 bases had no gene match. From germline, CDR1 is DFQATT and CDR2 SNEGSKA (reference sequence). This CDR3 is built from 15 residues.

This chain links TRBV6-5 with TRBJ1-1, with D uncertain. The germline V gene has CDR1 MNHEY and CDR2 SVGAGI. V gave up 6 bases and J gave up 0 bases, with 8 bases separating them. The CDR3 is 13 amino acids. CDR3 in DNA: TGTGCCAGCAGCACTATTATGAACACTGAAGCTTTCTTT. Encoded protein: CASSTIMNTEAFF.

J is TRBJ2-1 and V is TRBV25-1, with D tentatively TRBD1 (5 bases). V was cut by 4 bases and J by 2 bases, with 9 bases left in between. This CDR3 spans 14 amino acids. Germline CDR1 and CDR2: MGHDK and SYGVNS. The CDR3 here is CASSVQGTYNEQFF. The CDR3 nucleotides are TGTGCCAGCAGTGTGCAGGGTACCTACAATGAGCAGTTCTTC.

The chain links TRBV12-3 or TRBV12-4 to TRBJ2-1; 12 nucleotides align to TRBD2. The CDR3 contains 13 residues. V shed 10 bases, J shed 10 bases, and the junction held 8 bases outside the gene matches. The DNA of the CDR3 is TGTGCCACCGGACTAGCGGGGATCGGAGAGCAGTTCTTC. Its translation: CATGLAGIGEQFF.

The chain has TRBV14 and TRBJ2-2; 9 bases align to TRBD1. Losses at the gene ends were 3 bases for V and 5 bases for J; bases not matched to a gene: 4. CDR1 is SGHDN and CDR2 is FVKESK in the germline V gene. CDR3 length equals 15 residues. CDR3 coding DNA: TGTGCCAGCAGCCAGGACAGGGGATTAACCGGGGAGCTGTTTTTT. Its translation: CASSQDRGLTGELFF. Combining the CDR3 with reference TRBV14 and TRBJ2-2 gives the whole variable domain EAGVTQFPSHSVIEKGQTVTLRCDPISGHDNLYWYRRVMGKEIKFLLHFVKESKQDESGMPNNRFLAERTGGTYSTLKVQPAELEDSGVYFCASSQDRGLTGELFFGEGSRLTVL.

The CDR3 loop is CASREGQGYADNQPQHF. DNA for the CDR3: TGTGCCAGCAGAGAGGGACAGGGGTACGCTGACAATCAGCCCCAGCATTTT. The chain uses TRBV2 and TRBJ1-5; 10 bases line up with TRBD1. Germline assignment: CDR1 SNHLY and CDR2 FYNNEI. The CDR3 consists of 17 residues. Losses at the gene ends were 6 bases for V and 3 bases for J; bases not matched to a gene: 11.

The chain carries TRBV10-1 and TRBJ2-1; D is possibly TRBD1 (6 bases). The CDR3 length is 14 residues. Germline V gene data show CDR1 as WNHNN and CDR2 as SYGVQD (reference sequence). The V end lost 4 bases, the J end lost 6 bases, and 13 bases lay between the germline ends. CDR3: CASSAGTWRNEQFF. The CDR3, as DNA: TGCGCCAGCAGTGCCGGGACATGGCGCAATGAGCAGTTCTTC.

The chain has TRBV30 and TRBJ1-2; 9 bases fit TRBD1. V gave up 3 bases and J gave up 8 bases; unmatched junction bases: 13. Germline V gene data show CDR1 as GTSNPN and CDR2 as SVGIG (reference sequence). There are 15 residues in the CDR3. The CDR3 sequence: CAWSFVAAGQGGYTF. The CDR3 bases are TGTGCCTGGAGCTTTGTTGCCGCGGGACAGGGCGGCTACACCTTC.

The chain couples TRBV30 to TRBJ1-2; TRBD1 is a possible D gene (6 bases). Trimming pared 3 bases from V and 9 bases from J, leaving 20 bases between. CDR3 length: 14 residues. Germline values: CDR1 GTSNPN, CDR2 SVGIG (reference sequence). Here the CDR3 DNA reads TGTGCCTGGAGATCTAGAGACAGGCAGTTCAGCTACACCTTC. Amino acid sequence: CAWRSRDRQFSYTF.

The gene calls are TRBV7-2 and TRBJ1-2, with 8 positions matching TRBD1. The CDR3 has 15 residues. Trimming removed 6 bases from V and 4 bases from J; junction bases left unmatched: 10. Germline V gene data show CDR1 as SGHTA and CDR2 as FQGNSA. CDR3 sequence: CASSTDRGSGYGYTF. The CDR3 bases are TGTGCCAGCAGTACAGACAGGGGAAGTGGCTATGGCTACACCTTC.

This chain uses TRBV3-1 (or the pseudogene TRBV3-2) with TRBJ1-2; D is unclear. V was cut by 0 bases and J by 4 bases, with 9 bases left in between. The CDR3 runs 14 residues. Germline V lookup: CDR1 LGHDT, CDR2 YNNKEL (reference sequence). CDR3 sequence reads: CASSQERRTYGYTF. CDR3 nucleotide sequence: TGTGCCAGCAGCCAAGAGCGGAGAACCTATGGCTACACCTTC.

The chain combines TRBV15 with TRBJ2-5, with a possible D match to TRBD1 (6 bases). The V end lost 1 base, the J end lost 7 bases, and 16 bases lay between the germline ends. Germline CDR1 reads LNHNV; CDR2 reads YYDKDF (reference sequence). The CDR3 length is 15 residues. In DNA form, the CDR3 reads TGTGCCACCAGCAGAGGAAACAGGGAGCGTGGGACCCAGTACTTC. Encoded protein: CATSRGNRERGTQYF.

The chain links TRBV2 to TRBJ1-5, with D perhaps TRBD1 (5 bases). V was cut by 5 bases and J by 3 bases, with 8 bases left in between. This CDR3 spans 13 amino acids. Germline V lookup: CDR1 SNHLY, CDR2 FYNNEI. The CDR3 DNA follows: TGTGCCAGCAGTAACAGGACCAATCAGCCCCAGCATTTT. It yields the protein CASSNRTNQPQHF.

The chain employs TRBV5-1 and TRBJ1-1; a possible D gene is TRBD1 (5 bases). Trimming pared 7 bases from V and 0 bases from J, leaving 16 bases between. In germline, CDR1 is SGHRS, CDR2 YFSETQ. CDR3 length: 15 amino acids. The CDR3 loop is CASALGVGLNTEAFF. The CDR3 DNA is TGCGCCAGCGCCCTTGGGGTGGGGCTGAACACTGAAGCTTTCTTT.

The chain uses TRBV19 and TRBJ1-5, with D unclear. Trimming removed 0 bases from V and 4 bases from J, with 4 bases in between. The germline V gene has CDR1 LNHDA and CDR2 SQIVND (reference sequence). The CDR3 extends over 13 amino acids. The CDR3, as DNA: TGTGCCAGTAGTATAGAATCGAATCAGCCCCAGCATTTT. This sequence encodes CASSIESNQPQHF.

The V gene is TRBV7-3, the J gene TRBJ2-2; 10 nucleotides agree with TRBD2. Germline V gives CDR1 SGHTA, CDR2 FQGTGA. The trim removed 2 bases at V and 4 bases at J, leaving 7 bases unmatched. The CDR3 extends over 17 amino acids. The CDR3 DNA follows: TGTGCCAGCAGCTTAGTGGGAGCTAGCGGGGGCACCGGGGAGCTGTTTTTT. Amino acid sequence: CASSLVGASGGTGELFF.

The chain joins TRBV4-3 to TRBJ2-1, with TRBD2 matching over 11 bases. This CDR3 is built from 19 residues. J was trimmed by 2 bases and V by 0 bases; bases with no gene match: 9. Germline-derived CDR1 and CDR2 are LGHNA and YSLEER. This CDR3 is CASSQDAVAGGRAYNEQFF. CDR3 coding DNA: TGCGCCAGCAGCCAAGATGCGGTAGCGGGAGGGCGGGCCTACAATGAGCAGTTCTTC.

This rearrangement joins TRBV9 to TRBJ1-1; D gene unclear. Deletions cut 0 bases from V and 1 base from J, with 13 bases between. The germline CDR1 and CDR2 sequences are SGDLS and YYNGEE. The CDR3 contains 16 residues. This CDR3 is CASSVAAGPQNTEAFF. CDR3 in DNA: TGTGCCAGCAGCGTAGCAGCGGGTCCCCAGAACACTGAAGCTTTCTTT.

J is TRBJ2-7 and V is TRBV5-1; 7 bases fit TRBD2. This CDR3 is 16 amino acids long. Germline V CDR1 and CDR2: SGHRS, YFSETQ. Germline trimming cut 4 bases from V and 0 bases from J; bases unmatched to any gene: 10. The CDR3 bases are TGCGCCAGCAGCCCTTGGGCTAGCGGAAACTCCTACGAGCAGTACTTC. It codes for CASSPWASGNSYEQYF. Full variable domain (remainder filled in from reference TRBV5-1 and TRBJ2-7): KAGVTQTPRYLIKTRGQQVTLSCSPISGHRSVSWYQQTPGQGLQFLFEYFSETQRNKGNFPGRFSGRQFSNSRSEMNVSTLELGDSALYLCASSPWASGNSYEQYFGPGTRLTVT.

The rearrangement links TRBV7-9 to TRBJ1-4, with D maybe TRBD1 (5 bases). V lost 2 bases and J lost 6, with 16 bases in between. The CDR3 totals 16 residues. Germline V CDR1 and CDR2: SEHNR, FQNEAQ (reference sequence). CDR3 in amino acids: CASSLQSAGWHEKLFF. As DNA, the CDR3 is TGTGCCAGCAGCTTACAGTCGGCAGGGTGGCATGAAAAACTGTTTTTT.

A note on this clone: Other DNA sequences from this sample encode an identical CDR3 as well. This chain connects TRBV6-5 to TRBJ2-3; D is ambiguous. Per germline, CDR1 MNHEY and CDR2 SVGAGI. V was shortened by 2 bases and J by 6 bases, with 12 bases between the two germline ends. The CDR3 is 14 residues long. This CDR3 is CASSYSLARDTQYF. DNA of the CDR3: TGTGCCAGCAGTTACAGTTTAGCTAGGGATACGCAGTATTTT.

This clone was detected a few times. This chain links TRBV10-1 with TRBJ2-2; tentatively, D is TRBD2 (6 bases). This CDR3 has 15 amino acids. In germline, CDR1 is WNHNN, CDR2 SYGVQD (reference sequence). Trimming shortened V by 3 bases and J by 0 bases, and 8 bases separated the two germline ends. The DNA of the CDR3 is TGCGCCAGCAGTGACGGGACTGCGAACACCGGGGAGCTGTTTTTT. This encodes CASSDGTANTGELFF.